This entry lists 23 T cell receptor beta chains sequenced from one sample in a study of Ad26.COV2.S vaccination and SARS-CoV-2 variants. Treatment noted: approximately 18 received Ad26.COV2.S at low or high dose, single or two shots; 5 received placebo; per-sample allocation not given. Day 63 after the first injection of vaccine or placebo was the sampling time. The method was immunoSEQ multiplex PCR; TCRdb's version includes in-frame clones alone and lacks a portion of them. The table records about 680,000 clones, roughly 90% of them present only once. The source material was peripheral blood, sampled in a trial of Ad26.COV2.S vaccine versus placebo. The receptors shown here come from a person aged 18 to 59 who received the Ad26.COV2.S COVID-19 vaccine or a placebo.

The rearrangement links TRBV19 to TRBJ1-1; tentative D call: TRBD1 (6 bases). The CDR3 extends over 16 amino acids. Germline V CDR1 and CDR2: LNHDA, SQIVND (reference sequence). Trimming left V 2 bases short and J 0 bases short, with 13 bases between. CDR3 protein: CASSIYGGRMNTEAFF. The CDR3 bases are TGTGCCAGTAGTATATATGGGGGCAGGATGAACACTGAAGCTTTCTTT.

Regarding this clone: Different DNA sequences within this sample yield the same CDR3. The V call is TRBV7-9, the J call TRBJ1-5; D gene unclear. V gave up 3 bases and J gave up 1 base, with 4 bases separating them. The CDR3 length is 13 residues. The germline gives CDR1 SEHNR, CDR2 FQNEAQ (reference sequence). CDR3 in DNA: TGTGCCAGCAGCTTGTCAAGCAATCAGCCCCAGCATTTT. Protein sequence: CASSLSSNQPQHF.

The chain joins TRBV6-5 to TRBJ2-5; 7 positions agree with TRBD2. The junction had 6 bases not matched to a gene; V was cut back by 0 bases and J by 5 bases. This CDR3 is 15 amino acids long. Germline CDR1 and CDR2: MNHEY and SVGAGI. The CDR3 DNA follows: TGTGCCAGCAGTTACTCGGCGGGAGCTAGTGAGACCCAGTACTTC. Protein sequence: CASSYSAGASETQYF.

CDR3 sequence (DNA): TGCGCCAGCAGCTCGACAGGGGGCTTATATGGCTACACCTTC. Translated, it gives CASSSTGGLYGYTF. The V and J genes are TRBV5-1 and TRBJ1-2; 10 bases align to TRBD1. The ends lost 3 bases at V and 5 bases at J; junction bases unmatched: 4. Germline V gene data show CDR1 as SGHRS and CDR2 as YFSETQ. This CDR3 is built from 14 residues.

The genes are TRBV5-4 and TRBJ2-1, with D uncertain. V lost 0 bases and J lost 3, with 10 bases in between. The CDR3 length is 15 residues. From germline, CDR1 is SGHNT and CDR2 YYREEE (reference sequence). CDR3 sequence (DNA): TGTGCCAGCAGCTTGGGCCGGACGGTCTACAATGAGCAGTTCTTC. The encoded protein is CASSLGRTVYNEQFF.

This sequence joins TRBV7-3 and TRBJ1-2; D call uncertain. Looked up from germline, CDR1 is SGHTA and CDR2 is FQGTGA. V dropped 5 bases and J dropped 2 bases, with 9 bases sitting between them. The CDR3 has 13 residues. CDR3 sequence reads: CASSPDRNYGYTF. The DNA of the CDR3 is TGTGCCAGCAGCCCGGACCGAAACTATGGCTACACCTTC.

This chain links TRBV19 with TRBJ2-7, with D perhaps matching TRBD1 or TRBD2 (5 bases each). There are 14 residues in the CDR3. Trimming removed 3 bases at V and 3 bases at J, with 12 bases between. Germline V lookup: CDR1 LNHDA, CDR2 SQIVND (reference sequence). The CDR3 loop reads CASSMRGTLYEQYF. Here the CDR3 DNA reads TGTGCCAGTAGTATGAGGGGCACCCTCTACGAGCAGTACTTC.

The chain uses TRBV6-5 and TRBJ2-1, with 13 bases fitting TRBD2. This CDR3 spans 15 amino acids. Germline values: CDR1 MNHEY, CDR2 SVGAGI. The V and J ends lost 6 bases and 7 bases, in that order; junction bases with no gene match: 6. The CDR3 DNA is TGTGCCAGCAGGAGAGAACTAGCGGGAGGGAATGAGCAGTTCTTC. Protein: CASRRELAGGNEQFF.

V and J are TRBV7-9 and TRBJ1-1, with a weak D call TRBD1 (5 bases). Germline V gene sequence: CDR1 SEHNR, CDR2 FQNEAQ (reference sequence). The germline V and J ends were trimmed by 2 bases and 8 bases, with 12 bases remaining between them. This CDR3 spans 13 amino acids. CDR3 residues: CASSLSWAGEAFF. Written as DNA, the CDR3 is TGTGCCAGCAGCTTATCTTGGGCAGGGGAAGCTTTCTTT. Full variable domain (outside the CDR3, taken from reference TRBV7-9 and TRBJ1-1): DTGVSQNPRHKITKRGQNVTFRCDPISEHNRLYWYRQTLGQGPEFLTYFQNEAQLEKSRLLSDRFSAERPKGSFSTLEIQRTEQGDSAMYLCASSLSWAGEAFFGQGTRLTVV.

DNA of the CDR3: TGTGCCAGCAGCAGTAGCGGGACGGGGTACGAGCAGTACTTC. Its protein product is CASSSSGTGYEQYF. The rearrangement uses TRBV6-5 and TRBJ2-7; TRBD2 aligns across 8 bases. The CDR3 runs 14 residues. Germline V CDR1 and CDR2: MNHEY, SVGAGI. The V segment lost 6 bases and the J segment 4 bases; nucleotides outside the gene matches: 8.

This chain connects TRBV15 to TRBJ2-2, with a weak D call TRBD2 (6 bases). Trimming pared 5 bases from V and 7 bases from J, leaving 17 bases between. Per the germline V gene, CDR1 is LNHNV and CDR2 is YYDKDF (reference sequence). CDR3 length: 15 residues. CDR3: CATSFSGPRVGELFF. In nucleotides, the CDR3 is TGTGCCACCAGCTTTAGCGGTCCTAGGGTCGGGGAGCTGTTTTTT.

This rearrangement joins TRBV6-5 to TRBJ1-2; the match to TRBD1 covers 7 bases. Germline V gene sequence: CDR1 MNHEY, CDR2 SVGAGI. CDR3 length: 14 amino acids. Unmatched junction bases numbered 7, after V lost 4 bases and J lost 5 bases. The CDR3 DNA follows: TGTGCCAGCAGTTGGGGACCACAGGGGTATGGCTACACCTTC. It encodes CASSWGPQGYGYTF.

The gene calls are TRBV27 and TRBJ1-6; D not certain. Germline V gene lookup returns CDR1 MNHEY and CDR2 SMNVEV (reference sequence). The length of the CDR3 is 14 residues. Trimming shortened V by 1 base and J by 5 bases, and 6 bases separated the two germline ends. This CDR3 reads CASSLLVHNSPLHF. The CDR3 nucleotides read TGTGCCAGCAGTTTATTGGTCCATAATTCACCCCTCCACTTT.

The chain links TRBV19 to TRBJ1-1; TRBD1 matches at 9 bases. The CDR3 runs to 15 residues. Germline trimming cut 6 bases from V and 1 base from J; bases unmatched to any gene: 6. The germline gives CDR1 LNHDA, CDR2 SQIVND (reference sequence). The CDR3 is CASSSQGAGNTEAFF. As DNA, the CDR3 is TGTGCCAGTAGCTCACAGGGGGCTGGGAACACTGAAGCTTTCTTT. The full variable domain, rest sourced from reference TRBV19 and TRBJ1-1, is DGGITQSPKYLFRKEGQNVTLSCEQNLNHDAMYWYRQDPGQGLRLIYYSQIVNDFQKGDIAEGYSVSREKKESFPLTVTSAQKNPTAFYLCASSSQGAGNTEAFFGQGTRLTVV.

The chain carries TRBV11-2 and TRBJ2-7; 7 nucleotides agree with TRBD1. Germline V gene sequence: CDR1 SGHAT, CDR2 FQNNGV. This CDR3 comprises 16 residues. V lost 5 bases to trimming and J lost 1 base; unmatched junction nucleotides: 11. The CDR3 protein is CASSTMPGQLSYEQYF. DNA for the CDR3: TGTGCCAGCAGCACCATGCCGGGACAGCTGTCCTACGAGCAGTACTTC.

This chain links TRBV14 with TRBJ2-3; no definite D call. Germline CDR1 is SGHDN and CDR2 is FVKESK. The V and J ends lost 4 bases and 2 bases respectively, with 10 bases between them. The CDR3 is 14 amino acids. CDR3 bases: TGTGCCAGCAGCCCTGGGATTTACACAGATACGCAGTATTTT. Its translation is CASSPGIYTDTQYF. Full variable domain (outside the CDR3, taken from reference TRBV14 and TRBJ2-3): EAGVTQFPSHSVIEKGQTVTLRCDPISGHDNLYWYRRVMGKEIKFLLHFVKESKQDESGMPNNRFLAERTGGTYSTLKVQPAELEDSGVYFCASSPGIYTDTQYFGPGTRLTVL.

The genes are TRBV12-3 or TRBV12-4 and TRBJ1-3; no reliable D call. The V end was cut by 2 bases, the J end by 0 bases, with 2 bases between. The CDR3 runs to 13 residues. The CDR3 sequence: CASSLNSGNTIYF. CDR3 DNA: TGTGCCAGCAGTTTAAACTCTGGAAACACCATATATTTT.

The V gene is TRBV5-6, the J gene TRBJ1-1, with no clear D. There are 15 residues in the CDR3. Germline V CDR1 and CDR2: SGHDT, YYEEEE. Trimming removed 0 bases from V and 0 bases from J, with 9 bases in between. CDR3 sequence: CASSLEGRMNTEAFF. The CDR3 nucleotides are TGTGCCAGCAGCTTGGAAGGGAGGATGAACACTGAAGCTTTCTTT.

The rearrangement links TRBV24-1 to TRBJ2-2; TRBD2 matches at 7 bases. The V gene end was trimmed by 5 bases and the J gene end by 7 bases; junction bases not matched to a gene: 12. CDR3 length: 16 residues. Germline V lookup: CDR1 KGHDR, CDR2 SFDVKD. The chain's CDR3 is CATSGASGGFGGELFF. The CDR3 nucleotides read TGTGCCACCAGTGGGGCTAGCGGTGGGTTTGGCGGGGAGCTGTTTTTT.

The CDR3 coding sequence is TGCGCCAGCAGCCCCCCCGGGCCTACTACCCAAGAGACCCAGTACTTC. Its protein is CASSPPGPTTQETQYF. The chain carries TRBV5-1 and TRBJ2-5; D is ambiguous. The CDR3 loop spans 16 amino acids. Trimming removed 4 bases at V and 1 base at J, with 17 bases between. Per the germline V gene, CDR1 is SGHRS and CDR2 is YFSETQ.

The J gene is TRBJ2-1, the V gene TRBV29-1, with 8 nucleotides matching TRBD1. This CDR3 region has 16 residues. The germline V gene encodes CDR1 SQVTM and CDR2 ANQGSEA. V was pared by 8 bases and J by 1 base, with 13 bases of the junction left unmatched. The CDR3 here is CSTEDRAGPSYNEQFF. CDR3 in DNA: TGCAGCACCGAGGACAGGGCCGGTCCTTCCTACAATGAGCAGTTCTTC.

Concerning this clone itself: Distinct nucleotide sequences in the sample also encode this CDR3. The rearrangement uses TRBV5-1 and TRBJ2-7; TRBD1 agrees at 11 bases. Germline V gene data show CDR1 as SGHRS and CDR2 as YFSETQ. The trim removed 0 bases at V and 5 bases at J, leaving 4 bases unmatched. The CDR3 has 15 amino acids. The CDR3 sequence: CASSLEGQGVDEQYF. DNA for the CDR3: TGCGCCAGCAGCTTGGAGGGACAGGGGGTCGACGAGCAGTACTTC.

This chain links TRBV5-6 with TRBJ2-3; 9 bases match TRBD2. The junction had 6 bases not matched to a gene; V was cut back by 4 bases and J by 3 bases. The CDR3 is 15 amino acids. CDR1 is SGHDT, CDR2 YYEEEE, per germline. The CDR3 bases are TGTGCCAGCAGCCCCGCGGGGGGGCCTACAGATACGCAGTATTTT. Its protein is CASSPAGGPTDTQYF.